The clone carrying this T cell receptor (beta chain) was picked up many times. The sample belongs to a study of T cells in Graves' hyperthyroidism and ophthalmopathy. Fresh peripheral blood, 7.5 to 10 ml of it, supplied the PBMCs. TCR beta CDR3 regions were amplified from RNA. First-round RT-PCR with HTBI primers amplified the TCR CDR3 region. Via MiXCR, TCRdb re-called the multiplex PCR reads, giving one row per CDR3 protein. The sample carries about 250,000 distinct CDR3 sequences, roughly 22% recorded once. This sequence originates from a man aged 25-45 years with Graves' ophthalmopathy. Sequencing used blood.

CDR3 amino acids: CASSPDQTGSYEQYF. As DNA, the CDR3 is TGTGCCAGCAGTCCCGACCAAACCGGCTCCTACGAGCAGTACTTC. The chain carries TRBV28 and TRBJ2-7; D remains unclear. Germline V lookup: CDR1 MDHEN, CDR2 SYDVKM. The V and J ends lost 5 bases and 0 bases respectively, with 14 bases between them. This CDR3 contains 15 residues.